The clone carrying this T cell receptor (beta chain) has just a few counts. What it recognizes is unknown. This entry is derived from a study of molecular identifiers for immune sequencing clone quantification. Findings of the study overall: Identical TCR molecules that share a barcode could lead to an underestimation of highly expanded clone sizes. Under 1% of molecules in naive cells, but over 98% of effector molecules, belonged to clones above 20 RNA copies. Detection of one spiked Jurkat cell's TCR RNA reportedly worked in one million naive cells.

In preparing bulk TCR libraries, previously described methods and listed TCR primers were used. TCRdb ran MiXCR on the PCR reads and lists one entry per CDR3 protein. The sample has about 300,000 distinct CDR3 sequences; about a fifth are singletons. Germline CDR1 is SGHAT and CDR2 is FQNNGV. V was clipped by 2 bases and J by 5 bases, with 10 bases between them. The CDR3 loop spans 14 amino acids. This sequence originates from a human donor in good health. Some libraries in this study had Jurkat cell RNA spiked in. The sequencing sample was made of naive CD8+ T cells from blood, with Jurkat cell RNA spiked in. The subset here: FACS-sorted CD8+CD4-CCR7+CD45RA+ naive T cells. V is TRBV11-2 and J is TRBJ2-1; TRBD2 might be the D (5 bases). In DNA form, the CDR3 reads TGTGCCAGCAGCTTAATGTACGGGGACAATGAGCAGTTCTTC. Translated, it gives CASSLMYGDNEQFF. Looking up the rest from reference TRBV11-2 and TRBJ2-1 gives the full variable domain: EAGVAQSPRYKIIEKRQSVAFWCNPISGHATLYWYQQILGQGPKLLIQFQNNGVVDDSQLPKDRFSAERLKGVDSTLKIQPAKLEDSAVYLCASSLMYGDNEQFFGPGTRLTVL.